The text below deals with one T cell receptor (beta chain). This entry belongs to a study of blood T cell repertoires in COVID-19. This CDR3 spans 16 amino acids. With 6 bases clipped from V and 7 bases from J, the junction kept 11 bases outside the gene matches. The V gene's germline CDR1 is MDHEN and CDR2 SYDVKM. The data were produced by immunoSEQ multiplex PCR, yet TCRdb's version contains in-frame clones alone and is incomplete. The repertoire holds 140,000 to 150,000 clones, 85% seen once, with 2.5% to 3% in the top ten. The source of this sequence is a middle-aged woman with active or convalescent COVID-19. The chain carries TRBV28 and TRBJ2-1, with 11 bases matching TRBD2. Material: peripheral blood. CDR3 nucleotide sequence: TGTGCCAGCAGCCCCGGGACTAGCGGACGGTGGAATGAGCAGTTCTTC. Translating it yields CASSPGTSGRWNEQFF.